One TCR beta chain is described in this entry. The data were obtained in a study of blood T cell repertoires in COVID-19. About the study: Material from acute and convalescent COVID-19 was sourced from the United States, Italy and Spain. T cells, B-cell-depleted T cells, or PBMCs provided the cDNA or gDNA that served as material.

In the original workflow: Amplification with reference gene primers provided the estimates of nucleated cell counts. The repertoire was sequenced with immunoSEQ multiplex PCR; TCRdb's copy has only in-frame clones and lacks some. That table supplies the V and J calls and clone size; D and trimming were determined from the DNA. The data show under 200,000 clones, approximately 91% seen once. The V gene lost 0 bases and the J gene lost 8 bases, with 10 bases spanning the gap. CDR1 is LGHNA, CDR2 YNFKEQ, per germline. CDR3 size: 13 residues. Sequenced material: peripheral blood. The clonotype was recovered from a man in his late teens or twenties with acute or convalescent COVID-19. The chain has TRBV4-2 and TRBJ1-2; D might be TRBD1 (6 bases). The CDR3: CASSQEPGEGYTF. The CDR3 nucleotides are TGTGCCAGCAGCCAAGAACCAGGGGAAGGCTACACCTTC.